Given below is one TCR beta chain in context. Its specificity is not known. 60 Vbeta and 13 Jbeta primers were used in PCR. Only in-frame clones appear in the TCRdb table, and some are missing; sequencing was by immunoSEQ multiplex PCR. The sample carries about 160,000 clones, roughly 80% recorded once. The germline CDR1 and CDR2 sequences are GTSNPN and SVGIG (reference sequence). V was pared by 2 bases and J by 2 bases, with 1 base of the junction left unmatched. The CDR3 consists of 14 residues. The data belong to a study of cytomegalovirus exposure and HLA in healthy donors. The wider study: Caucasian-associated ancestry cluster membership applied to around 80% of around 400 genotyped donors. Study findings and constraints: Altogether, 150 to 200 TCR beta chains were recorded as cytomegalovirus-associated.

This chain connects TRBV30 to TRBJ2-5, with 11 bases that match TRBD2. Sequencing used PBMCs. The sequence was collected from a male donor in good health and CMV-seropositive. CDR3 nucleotide sequence: TGTGCCTGGAGTCTAGCGGGAGGTCAAGAGACCCAGTACTTC. Its translation is CAWSLAGGQETQYF.